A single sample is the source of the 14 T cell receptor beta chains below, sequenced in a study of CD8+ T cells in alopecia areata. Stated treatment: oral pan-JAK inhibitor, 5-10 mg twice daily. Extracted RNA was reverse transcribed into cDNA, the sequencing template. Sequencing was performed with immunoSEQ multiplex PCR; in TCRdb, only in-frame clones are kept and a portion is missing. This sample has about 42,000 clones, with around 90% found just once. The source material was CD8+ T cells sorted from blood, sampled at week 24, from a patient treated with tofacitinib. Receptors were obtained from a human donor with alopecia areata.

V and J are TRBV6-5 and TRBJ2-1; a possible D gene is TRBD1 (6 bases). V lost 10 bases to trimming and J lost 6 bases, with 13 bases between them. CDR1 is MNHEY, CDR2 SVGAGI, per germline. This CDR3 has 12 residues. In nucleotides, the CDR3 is TGTGCCACCCATACAGGGAGCAATGAGCAGTTCTTC. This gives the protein CATHTGSNEQFF.

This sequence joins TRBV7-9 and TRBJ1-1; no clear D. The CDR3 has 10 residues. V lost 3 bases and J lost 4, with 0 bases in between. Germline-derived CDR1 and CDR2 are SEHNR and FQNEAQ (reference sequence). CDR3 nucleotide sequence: TGTGCCAGCAGCTTCACTGAAGCTTTCTTT. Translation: CASSFTEAFF.

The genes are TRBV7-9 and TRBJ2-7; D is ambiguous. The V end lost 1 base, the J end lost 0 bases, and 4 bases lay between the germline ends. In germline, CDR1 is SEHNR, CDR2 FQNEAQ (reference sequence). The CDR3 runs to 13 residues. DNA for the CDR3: TGTGCCAGCAGCTTAGAGTACTCCTACGAGCAGTACTTC. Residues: CASSLEYSYEQYF.

The CDR3 DNA sequence: TGTGCCAGCGGTCCCGTATACAGCTCCTATGGCTACACCTTC. It translates to CASGPVYSSYGYTF. J is TRBJ1-2 and V is TRBV9; no definite D call. CDR3 length: 14 residues. Germline V gene data show CDR1 as SGDLS and CDR2 as YYNGEE. Trimming cost V 7 bases and J 4 bases, with 17 bases left between them.

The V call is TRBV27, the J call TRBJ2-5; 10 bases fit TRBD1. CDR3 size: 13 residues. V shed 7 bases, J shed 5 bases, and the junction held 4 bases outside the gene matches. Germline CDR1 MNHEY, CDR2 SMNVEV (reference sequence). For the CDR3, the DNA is TGTGCCAGCAAGACAGGGGGCTGGGAGACCCAGTACTTC. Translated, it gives CASKTGGWETQYF.

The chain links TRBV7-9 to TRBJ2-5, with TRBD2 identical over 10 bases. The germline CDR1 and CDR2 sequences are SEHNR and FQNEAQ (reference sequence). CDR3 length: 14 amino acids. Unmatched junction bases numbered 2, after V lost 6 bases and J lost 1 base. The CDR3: CASSTSGAQETQYF. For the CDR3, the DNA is TGTGCCAGCAGTACTAGCGGGGCCCAAGAGACCCAGTACTTC.

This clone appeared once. CDR3 in DNA: TGTGCCAGCAGTTTTGGGAGACTAGGCACCGGGGAGCTGTTTTTT. Protein sequence: CASSFGRLGTGELFF. The V call is TRBV27, the J call TRBJ2-2, with D possibly TRBD2 on 6 matching bases. This CDR3 is 15 amino acids long. Germline V lookup: CDR1 MNHEY, CDR2 SMNVEV (reference sequence). V lost 3 bases, J lost 4 bases, and 12 bases lay in between.

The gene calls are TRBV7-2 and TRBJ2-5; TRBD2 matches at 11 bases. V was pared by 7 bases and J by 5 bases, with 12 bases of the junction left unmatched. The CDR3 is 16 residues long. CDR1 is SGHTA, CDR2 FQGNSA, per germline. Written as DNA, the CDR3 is TGTGCCAGCATCCCGACTAGCGGGGACGTGTGGGAGACCCAGTACTTC. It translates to CASIPTSGDVWETQYF.

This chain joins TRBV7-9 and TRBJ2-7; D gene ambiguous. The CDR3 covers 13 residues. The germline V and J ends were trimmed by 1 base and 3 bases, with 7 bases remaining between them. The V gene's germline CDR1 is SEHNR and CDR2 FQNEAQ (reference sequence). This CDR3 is CASSLVQNYEQYF. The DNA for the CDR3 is TGTGCCAGCAGCTTAGTACAGAACTACGAGCAGTACTTC.

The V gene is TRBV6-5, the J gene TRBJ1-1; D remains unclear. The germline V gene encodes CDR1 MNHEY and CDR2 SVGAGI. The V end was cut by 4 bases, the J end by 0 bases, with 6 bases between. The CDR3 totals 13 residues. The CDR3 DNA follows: TGTGCCAGCAGTTTCGGCCTGAACACTGAAGCTTTCTTT. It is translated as CASSFGLNTEAFF.

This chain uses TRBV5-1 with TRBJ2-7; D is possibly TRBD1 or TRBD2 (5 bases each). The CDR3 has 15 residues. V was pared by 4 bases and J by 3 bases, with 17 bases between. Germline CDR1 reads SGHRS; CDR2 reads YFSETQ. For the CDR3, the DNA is TGCGCCAGCAGCGCCGGGACGGACCACTTCTACGAGCAGTACTTC. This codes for CASSAGTDHFYEQYF.

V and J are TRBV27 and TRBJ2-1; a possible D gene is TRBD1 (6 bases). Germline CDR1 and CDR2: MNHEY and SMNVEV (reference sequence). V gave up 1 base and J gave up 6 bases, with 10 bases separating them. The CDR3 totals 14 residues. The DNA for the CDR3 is TGTGCCAGCAGTTTATTTTGGACAGTCAATGAGCAGTTCTTC. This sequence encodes CASSLFWTVNEQFF.

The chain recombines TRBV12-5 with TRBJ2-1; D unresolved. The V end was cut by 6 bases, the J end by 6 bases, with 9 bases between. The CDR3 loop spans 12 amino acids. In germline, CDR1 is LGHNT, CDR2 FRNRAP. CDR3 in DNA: TGTGCTAGTGGGGCGTCGGGCAATGAGCAGTTCTTC. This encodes CASGASGNEQFF.

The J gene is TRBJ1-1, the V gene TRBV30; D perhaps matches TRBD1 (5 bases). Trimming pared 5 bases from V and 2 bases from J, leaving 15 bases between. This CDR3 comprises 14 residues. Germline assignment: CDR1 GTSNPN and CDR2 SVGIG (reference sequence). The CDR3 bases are TGTGCCTGGGACCTACGACAGATCAACACTGAAGCTTTCTTT. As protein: CAWDLRQINTEAFF.